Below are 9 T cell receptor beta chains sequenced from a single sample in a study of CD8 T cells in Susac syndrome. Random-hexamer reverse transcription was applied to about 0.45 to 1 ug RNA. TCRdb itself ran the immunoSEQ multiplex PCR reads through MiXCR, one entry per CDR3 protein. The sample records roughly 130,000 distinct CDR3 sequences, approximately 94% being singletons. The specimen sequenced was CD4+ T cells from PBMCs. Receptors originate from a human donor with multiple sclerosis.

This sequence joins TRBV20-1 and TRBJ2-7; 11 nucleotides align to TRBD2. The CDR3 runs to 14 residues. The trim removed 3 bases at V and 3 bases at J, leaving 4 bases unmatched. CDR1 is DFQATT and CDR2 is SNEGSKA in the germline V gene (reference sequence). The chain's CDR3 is CSARGGTSGYEQYF. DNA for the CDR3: TGCAGTGCTAGGGGAGGGACTAGCGGCTACGAGCAGTACTTC.

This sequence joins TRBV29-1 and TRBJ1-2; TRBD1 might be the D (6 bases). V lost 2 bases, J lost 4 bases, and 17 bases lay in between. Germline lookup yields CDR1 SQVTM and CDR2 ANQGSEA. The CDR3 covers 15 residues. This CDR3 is CSVEILGQTAYGYTF. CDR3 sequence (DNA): TGCAGCGTTGAAATCCTAGGACAGACCGCCTATGGCTACACCTTC.

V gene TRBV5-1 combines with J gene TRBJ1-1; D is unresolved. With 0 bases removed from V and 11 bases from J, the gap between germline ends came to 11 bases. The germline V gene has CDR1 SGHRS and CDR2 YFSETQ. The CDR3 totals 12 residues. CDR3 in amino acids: CASSLEGGLAFF. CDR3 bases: TGCGCCAGCAGCTTGGAGGGAGGGCTCGCTTTCTTT.

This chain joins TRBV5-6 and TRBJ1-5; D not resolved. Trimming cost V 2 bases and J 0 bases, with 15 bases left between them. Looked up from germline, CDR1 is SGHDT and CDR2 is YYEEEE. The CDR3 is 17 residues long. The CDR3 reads CASSFSGSAYSNQPQHF. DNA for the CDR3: TGTGCCAGCAGCTTTTCAGGTTCCGCCTATAGCAATCAGCCCCAGCATTTT.

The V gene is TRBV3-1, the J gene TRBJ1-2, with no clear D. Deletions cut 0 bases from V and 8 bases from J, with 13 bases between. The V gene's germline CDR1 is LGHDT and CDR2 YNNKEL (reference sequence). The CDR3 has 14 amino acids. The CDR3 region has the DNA TGTGCCAGCAGCCAAGATAGGAGAGACACGGGCTACACCTTC. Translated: CASSQDRRDTGYTF.

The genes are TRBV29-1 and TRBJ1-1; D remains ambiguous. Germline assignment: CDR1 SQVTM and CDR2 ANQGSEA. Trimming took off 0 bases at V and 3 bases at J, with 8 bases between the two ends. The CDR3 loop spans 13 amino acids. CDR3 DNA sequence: TGCAGCGTTGAAGAAATCCTTTACACTGAAGCTTTCTTT. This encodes CSVEEILYTEAFF.

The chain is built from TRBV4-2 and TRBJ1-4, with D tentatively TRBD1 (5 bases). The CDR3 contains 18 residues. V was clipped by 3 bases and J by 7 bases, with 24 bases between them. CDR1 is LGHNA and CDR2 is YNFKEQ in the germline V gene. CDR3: CASSHTSWTGDWREKLFF. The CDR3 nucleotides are TGTGCCAGCAGCCACACCTCTTGGACGGGGGATTGGCGTGAAAAACTGTTTTTT.

CDR3 bases: TGTGCCAGCAGCGTAGGAAACAGGGGGTTTATGGAGACCCAGTACTTC. Translated: CASSVGNRGFMETQYF. This rearrangement joins TRBV9 to TRBJ2-5; 8 positions match TRBD1. Germline values: CDR1 SGDLS, CDR2 YYNGEE. J was trimmed by 5 bases and V by 0 bases; bases with no gene match: 9. This CDR3 comprises 16 residues.

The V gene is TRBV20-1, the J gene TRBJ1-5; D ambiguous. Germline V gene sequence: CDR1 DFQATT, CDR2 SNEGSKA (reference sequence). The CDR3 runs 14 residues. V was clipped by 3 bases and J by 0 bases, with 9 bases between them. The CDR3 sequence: CSASPLHSNQPQHF. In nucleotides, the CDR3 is TGCAGTGCTAGTCCCCTTCATAGCAATCAGCCCCAGCATTTT.